Presented here are 13 T cell receptor beta chains from one specimen sequenced in a study of graft-versus-host responses after intestinal transplantation. Which antigens these TCRs recognize remains unknown. The repertoire was sequenced with immunoSEQ multiplex PCR; TCRdb's copy has only in-frame clones and lacks some. The table has about 85,000 clones, roughly 80% seen once; the top ten hold 0.83%. Here the sequenced sample was unstimulated CD4+ T cells sorted from spleen or lymph node cells, taken before intestinal transplant. These receptors were taken from a human donor who received an intestinal transplant.

V is TRBV6-6 and J is TRBJ1-2, with a weak D call TRBD1 (5 bases). CDR1 is MNHNY and CDR2 is SVGAGI in the germline V gene (reference sequence). The CDR3 is made up of 14 amino acids. Trimming left V 4 bases short and J 6 bases short, with 15 bases between. CDR3 nucleotides: TGTGCCAGCAGTTTGGACACCTTCCCAGATGGCTACACCTTC. Protein product: CASSLDTFPDGYTF.

This clone was seen a handful of times. The chain carries TRBV6-5 and TRBJ1-4, with TRBD1 identical over 8 bases. V trimming: 2 bases; J trimming: 11 bases; junction bases outside the gene matches: 4. This CDR3 has 13 residues. Germline values: CDR1 MNHEY, CDR2 SVGAGI. CDR3 DNA sequence: TGTGCCAGCAGTTACACCGGGACAGGCAAACTGTTTTTT. Protein sequence: CASSYTGTGKLFF.

The chain combines TRBV7-9 with TRBJ1-1, with 7 bases matching TRBD1. Germline V gene data show CDR1 as SEHNR and CDR2 as FQNEAQ (reference sequence). With V trimmed by 4 bases and J by 5 bases, 7 bases remained unmatched. The CDR3 spans 14 residues. The CDR3 sequence is CASSYRQGSTEAFF. In nucleotides, the CDR3 is TGTGCCAGCAGCTACCGACAGGGCAGTACTGAAGCTTTCTTT.

The J gene is TRBJ2-5, the V gene TRBV9; tentatively, D is TRBD1 (6 bases). The CDR3 covers 14 residues. V lost 3 bases, J lost 4 bases, and 13 bases lay in between. The germline V gene has CDR1 SGDLS and CDR2 YYNGEE. The CDR3 protein is CASSGIGGRETQYF. DNA of the CDR3: TGTGCCAGCAGCGGGATTGGGGGCAGAGAGACCCAGTACTTC.

The chain couples TRBV6-1 to TRBJ2-5, with D possibly TRBD2 on 6 matching bases. The J call may be wrong; the DNA end is better matched by TRBJ2-7. CDR1 and CDR2 (germline): MNHNS, SASEGT. This CDR3 comprises 14 residues. In DNA, the CDR3 is TGTGCCAGCAGTGAGGGGGAGGAAGCCTACGAGCAGTACTTC. Its protein is CASSEGEEAYEQYF.

The chain is built from TRBV5-1 and TRBJ2-7; the match to TRBD1 covers 9 bases. The germline V gene has CDR1 SGHRS and CDR2 YFSETQ. This CDR3 comprises 15 residues. Trimming at V came to 1 base and at J to 5 bases, leaving 7 bases not matched to a gene. CDR3 protein: CASSLIGTGSHEQYF. The CDR3, as DNA: TGCGCCAGCAGCTTGATCGGGACAGGGTCCCACGAGCAGTACTTC.

The chain couples TRBV5-4 to TRBJ2-6; TRBD1 might be the D (6 bases). The length of the CDR3 is 15 residues. CDR1 SGHNT and CDR2 YYREEE come from the germline V gene (reference sequence). Between the trimmed V and J ends, which lost 10 bases and 2 bases, there was a span of 16 bases. This chain's CDR3 is CAHGNRQAGANVLTF. Written as DNA, the CDR3 is TGTGCCCACGGCAATAGACAGGCTGGGGCCAACGTCCTGACTTTC.

V usage is TRBV2 and J usage is TRBJ2-5; 12 nucleotides match TRBD2. This CDR3 spans 15 amino acids. CDR1 and CDR2 from the germline V gene are SNHLY and FYNNEI. The ends lost 5 bases at V and 2 bases at J; junction bases unmatched: 3. The CDR3 bases are TGTGCCAGCAGTAGGGGGACTAGCGGGCAAGAGACCCAGTACTTC. Protein product: CASSRGTSGQETQYF.

The chain links TRBV2 to TRBJ2-1; 9 bases agree with TRBD2. Trimming cost V 4 bases and J 2 bases; bases outside gene matches: 6. CDR3 length equals 16 residues. Germline V gene sequence: CDR1 SNHLY, CDR2 FYNNEI. Here the CDR3 reads CASSALAGPPYNEQFF. The DNA for the CDR3 is TGTGCCAGCAGTGCTCTAGCGGGACCTCCCTACAATGAGCAGTTCTTC.

The J gene is TRBJ2-7, the V gene TRBV9; 7 bases line up with TRBD2. J gave up 3 bases and V 5 bases, and 11 bases lay outside the gene matches. CDR3 size: 15 residues. The germline V gene encodes CDR1 SGDLS and CDR2 YYNGEE. The CDR3 DNA is TGTGCCAGCAGTAAAGGGAGCGGGGACTACTACGAGCAGTACTTC. This sequence encodes CASSKGSGDYYEQYF.

The V gene is TRBV7-7, the J gene TRBJ1-4, with no clear D. V lost 0 bases and J 6 bases, leaving 8 bases between the germline ends. This CDR3 is 14 amino acids long. Germline CDR1 SSHAT, CDR2 FNYEAQ (reference sequence). The CDR3 DNA is TGTGCCAGCAGCTTAGCGGAGAGGGATGAAAAACTGTTTTTT. The encoded protein is CASSLAERDEKLFF. The full variable domain, with the rest looked up from reference TRBV7-7 and TRBJ1-4, is GAGVSQSPRYKVTKRGQDVTLRCDPISSHATLYWYQQALGQGPEFLTYFNYEAQPDKSGLPSDRFSAERPEGSISTLTIQRTEQRDSAMYRCASSLAERDEKLFFGSGTQLSVL.

This chain joins TRBV6-4 and TRBJ2-1; 13 bases agree with TRBD2. Looked up from germline, CDR1 is MRHNA and CDR2 is SNTAGT. J lost 7 bases, V lost 4 bases, and 7 bases had no gene match. This CDR3 contains 16 residues. CDR3 nucleotide sequence: TGTGCCAGCAGTGTCGCCGGGACTAGCGGGGTTAATGAGCAGTTCTTC. Protein sequence: CASSVAGTSGVNEQFF.

The chain links TRBV5-4 to TRBJ1-3; TRBD1 matches 9 bases. Germline V lookup: CDR1 SGHNT, CDR2 YYREEE (reference sequence). The CDR3 sequence is 15 residues long. J gave up 7 bases and V 4 bases, and 9 bases lay outside the gene matches. CDR3 coding DNA: TGTGCCAGCAGCCTGATGGGACAGGGAACGAACACCATATATTTT. Its translation: CASSLMGQGTNTIYF.